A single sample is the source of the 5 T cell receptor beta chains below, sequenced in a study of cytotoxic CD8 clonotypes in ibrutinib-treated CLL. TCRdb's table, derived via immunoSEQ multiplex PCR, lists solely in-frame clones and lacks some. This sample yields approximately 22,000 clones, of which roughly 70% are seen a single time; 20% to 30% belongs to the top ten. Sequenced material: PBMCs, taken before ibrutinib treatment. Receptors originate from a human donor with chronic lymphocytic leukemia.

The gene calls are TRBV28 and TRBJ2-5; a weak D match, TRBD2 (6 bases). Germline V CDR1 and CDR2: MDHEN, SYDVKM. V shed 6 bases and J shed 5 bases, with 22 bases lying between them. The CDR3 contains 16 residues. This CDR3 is CASSPTPGGGRETQYF. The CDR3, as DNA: TGTGCCAGCAGCCCTACCCCCGGGGGTGGGAGGGAGACCCAGTACTTC. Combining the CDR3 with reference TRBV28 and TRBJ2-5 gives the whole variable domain DVKVTQSSRYLVKRTGEKVFLECVQDMDHENMFWYRQDPGLGLRLIYFSYDVKMKEKGDIPEGYSVSREKKERFSLILESASTNQTSMYLCASSPTPGGGRETQYFGPGTRLLVL.

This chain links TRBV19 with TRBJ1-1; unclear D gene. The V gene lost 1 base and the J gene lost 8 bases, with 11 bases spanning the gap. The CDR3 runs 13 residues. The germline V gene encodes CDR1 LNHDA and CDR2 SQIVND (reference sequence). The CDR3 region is CASSIVLEREAFF. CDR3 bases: TGTGCCAGTAGTATAGTGTTAGAGAGGGAAGCTTTCTTT.

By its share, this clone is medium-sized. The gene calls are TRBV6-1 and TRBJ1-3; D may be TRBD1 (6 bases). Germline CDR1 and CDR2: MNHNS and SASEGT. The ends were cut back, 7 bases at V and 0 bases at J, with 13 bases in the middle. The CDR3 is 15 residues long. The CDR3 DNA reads TGTGCCAGCACCAGTGACAGGTACTCTGGAAACACCATATATTTT. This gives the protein CASTSDRYSGNTIYF.

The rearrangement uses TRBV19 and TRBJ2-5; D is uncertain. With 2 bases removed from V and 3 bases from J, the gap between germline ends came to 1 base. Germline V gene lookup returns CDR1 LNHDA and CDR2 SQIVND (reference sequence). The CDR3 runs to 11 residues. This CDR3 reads CASSIKETQYF. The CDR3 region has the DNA TGTGCCAGTAGTATAAAAGAGACCCAGTACTTC. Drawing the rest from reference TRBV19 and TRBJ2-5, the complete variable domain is DGGITQSPKYLFRKEGQNVTLSCEQNLNHDAMYWYRQDPGQGLRLIYYSQIVNDFQKGDIAEGYSVSREKKESFPLTVTSAQKNPTAFYLCASSIKETQYFGPGTRLLVL.

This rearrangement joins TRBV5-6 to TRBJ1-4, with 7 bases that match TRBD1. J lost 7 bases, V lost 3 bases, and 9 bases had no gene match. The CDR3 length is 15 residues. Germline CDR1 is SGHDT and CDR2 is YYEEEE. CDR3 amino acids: CASSSPGQQTEKLFF. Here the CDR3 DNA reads TGTGCCAGCAGCTCTCCGGGACAGCAGACTGAAAAACTGTTTTTT.